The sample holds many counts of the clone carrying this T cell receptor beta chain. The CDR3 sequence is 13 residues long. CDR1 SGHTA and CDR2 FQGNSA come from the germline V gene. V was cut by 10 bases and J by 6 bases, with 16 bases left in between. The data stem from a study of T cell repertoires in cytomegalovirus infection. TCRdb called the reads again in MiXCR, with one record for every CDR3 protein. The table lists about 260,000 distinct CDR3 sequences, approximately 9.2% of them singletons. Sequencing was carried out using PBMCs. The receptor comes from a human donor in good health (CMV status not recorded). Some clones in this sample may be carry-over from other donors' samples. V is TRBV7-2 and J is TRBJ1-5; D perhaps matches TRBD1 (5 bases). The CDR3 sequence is CATGYRGSQPQHF. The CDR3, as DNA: TGTGCCACCGGATATAGGGGAAGTCAGCCCCAGCATTTT.